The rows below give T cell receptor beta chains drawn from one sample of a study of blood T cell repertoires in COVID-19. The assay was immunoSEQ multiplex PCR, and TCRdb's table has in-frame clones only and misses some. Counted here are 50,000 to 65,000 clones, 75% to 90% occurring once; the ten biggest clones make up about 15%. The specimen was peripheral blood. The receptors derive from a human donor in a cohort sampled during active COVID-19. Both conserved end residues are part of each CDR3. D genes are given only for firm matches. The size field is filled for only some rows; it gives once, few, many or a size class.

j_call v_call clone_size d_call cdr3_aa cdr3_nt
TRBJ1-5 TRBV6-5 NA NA CASTQTVYGQPQHF TGTGCCAGCACCCAAACTGTTTATGGTCAGCCCCAGCATTTT
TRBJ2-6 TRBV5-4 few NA CASSPQNSGANVLTF TGTGCCAGCAGCCCGCAGAACTCTGGGGCCAACGTCCTGACTTTC
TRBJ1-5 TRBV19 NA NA CASNEHRGNQPQHF TGTGCCAGTAATGAACACAGGGGCAATCAGCCCCAGCATTTT
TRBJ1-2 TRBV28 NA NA CASSNLSLNYGYTF TGTGCCAGCAGTAATCTATCTCTTAACTATGGCTACACCTTC
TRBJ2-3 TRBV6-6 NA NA CASSYGRGAGTDTQYF TGTGCCAGCAGTTATGGACGGGGGGCGGGCACAGATACGCAGTATTTT
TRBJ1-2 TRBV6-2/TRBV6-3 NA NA CASSYGGSGGYTF TGTGCCAGCAGTTACGGTGGGAGCGGAGGCTACACCTTC
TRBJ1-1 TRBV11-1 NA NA CASPRQRAGDTEAFF TGTGCCAGCCCCCGACAGCGGGCCGGGGACACTGAAGCTTTCTTT
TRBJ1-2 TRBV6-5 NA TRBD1 CASSTRGQKVYGYTF TGTGCCAGCAGTACCCGGGGACAGAAAGTATATGGCTACACCTTC
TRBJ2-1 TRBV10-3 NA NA CAISGGGGGSANEQFF TGTGCCATCAGTGGCGGAGGGGGGGGGAGTGCAAATGAGCAGTTCTTC
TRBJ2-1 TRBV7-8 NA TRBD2 CASSYRAGSGNEQFF TGTGCCAGCAGCTATCGAGCGGGGTCGGGCAATGAGCAGTTCTTC
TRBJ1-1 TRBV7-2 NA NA CASSLEMNTEAFF TGTGCCAGCAGCTTGGAGATGAACACTGAAGCTTTCTTT
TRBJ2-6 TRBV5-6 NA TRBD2 CASSYTGGSAGANVLTF TGTGCCAGCAGCTACACGGGGGGTTCCGCTGGGGCCAACGTCCTGACTTTC
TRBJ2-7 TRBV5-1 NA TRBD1 CASSALPGQGRNGPYEQYF TGCGCCAGCAGCGCGTTACCGGGACAGGGAAGAAATGGACCCTACGAGCAGTACTTC
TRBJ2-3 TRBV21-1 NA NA CASEQGLGADTQYF TGTGCCAGCGAACAGGGATTGGGTGCAGATACGCAGTATTTT
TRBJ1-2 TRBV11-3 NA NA CASSPSPTLNYGYTF TGTGCCAGCAGCCCTAGTCCTACTCTGAACTATGGCTACACCTTC
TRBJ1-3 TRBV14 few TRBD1 CASSPRTGENTIYF TGTGCCAGCAGCCCTCGGACAGGGGAAAACACCATATATTTT
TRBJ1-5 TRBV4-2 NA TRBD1 CASSLNSGQGAWQPQHF TGTGCCAGCAGCTTGAATTCGGGACAGGGGGCTTGGCAGCCCCAGCATTTT
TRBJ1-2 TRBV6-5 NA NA CASSASGVYGYTF TGTGCCAGCAGCGCCTCAGGGGTTTATGGCTACACCTTC
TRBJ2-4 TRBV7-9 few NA CASSPSGTNIQYF TGTGCCAGCAGCCCCTCAGGTACTAACATTCAGTACTTC
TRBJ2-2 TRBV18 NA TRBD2 CASSPYASGNSGELFF TGTGCCAGCTCACCATACGCTAGCGGGAACTCCGGGGAGCTGTTTTTT
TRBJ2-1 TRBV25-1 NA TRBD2 CASSDASGLSSGNEQFF TGTGCCAGCAGTGACGCTAGCGGGCTCTCCTCGGGGAATGAGCAGTTCTTC
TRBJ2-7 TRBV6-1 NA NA CASSEALKGEQYF TGTGCCAGCAGTGAAGCGCTAAAGGGGGAGCAGTACTTC
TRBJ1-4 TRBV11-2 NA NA CASSRGFYEVYEKLFF TGTGCCAGCAGCCGGGGGTTTTACGAGGTTTATGAAAAACTGTTTTTT
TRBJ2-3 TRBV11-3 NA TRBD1 CASSSGQGKSDTQYF TGTGCCAGCAGCTCCGGACAGGGGAAGTCAGATACGCAGTATTTT
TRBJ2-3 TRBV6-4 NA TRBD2 CASSLAGEATDTQYF TGTGCCAGCAGTCTAGCGGGAGAGGCTACAGATACGCAGTATTTT
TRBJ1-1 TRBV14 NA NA CASSLTVGADRNTEAFF TGTGCCAGCAGCCTGACCGTAGGGGCAGATAGGAACACTGAAGCTTTCTTT
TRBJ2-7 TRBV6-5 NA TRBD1 CASRTRTGITYEQYF TGTGCCAGCAGAACTAGGACAGGGATAACTTACGAGCAGTACTTC
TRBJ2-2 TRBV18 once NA CASSPGGRSTGELFF TGTGCCAGCTCACCAGGAGGGAGGTCTACCGGGGAGCTGTTTTTT
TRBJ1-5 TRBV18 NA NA CASSPAPQNQPQHF TGTGCCAGCTCACCAGCGCCTCAAAATCAGCCCCAGCATTTT
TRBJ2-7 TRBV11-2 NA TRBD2 CASSLRIERGYEQYF TGTGCCAGCAGCTTAAGGATTGAGCGGGGTTACGAGCAGTACTTC
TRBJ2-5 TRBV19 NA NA CASRAGTPRGGTQYF TGTGCCAGTAGAGCGGGAACGCCAAGGGGGGGGACCCAGTACTTC
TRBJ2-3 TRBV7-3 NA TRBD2 CASSLYAGGTDTQYF TGTGCCAGCAGCTTATACGCGGGGGGCACAGATACGCAGTATTTT
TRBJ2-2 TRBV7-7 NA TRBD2 CASRAGENTGELFF TGTGCCAGCAGGGCGGGGGAGAACACCGGGGAGCTGTTTTTT
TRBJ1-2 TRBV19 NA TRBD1 CASSSLGTGYGYTF TGTGCCAGTAGTTCCTTGGGGACAGGGTATGGCTACACCTTC
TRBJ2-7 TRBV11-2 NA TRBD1 CASSPGTGSKRQYF TGTGCCAGCAGTCCCGGGACAGGGTCTAAAAGGCAGTACTTC
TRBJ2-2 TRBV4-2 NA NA CASSQERGGRTGELFF TGTGCCAGCAGCCAAGAGAGAGGGGGACGCACCGGGGAGCTGTTTTTT
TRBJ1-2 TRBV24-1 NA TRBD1 CATSERDRAYGYTF TGTGCCACCAGTGAGAGGGACAGGGCGTATGGCTACACCTTC
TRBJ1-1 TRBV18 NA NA CASSPLSLQGRYEAFF TGTGCCAGCTCACCGCTTTCCCTACAGGGCCGCTATGAAGCTTTCTTT
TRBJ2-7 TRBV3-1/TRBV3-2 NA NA CASSQLKSSYEQYF TGTGCCAGCAGCCAGCTCAAGAGCTCCTACGAGCAGTACTTC
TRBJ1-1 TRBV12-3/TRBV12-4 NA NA CASSLQGTEAFF TGTGCCAGCAGCCTCCAGGGAACTGAAGCTTTCTTT
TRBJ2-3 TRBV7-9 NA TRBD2 CASSLKRREGQPDTQYF TGTGCCAGCAGCTTAAAAAGACGGGAGGGCCAACCAGATACGCAGTATTTT
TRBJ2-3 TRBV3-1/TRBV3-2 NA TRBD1 CASSQLMLGTGVSHTQYF TGTGCCAGCAGCCAATTAATGTTGGGGACAGGGGTTTCCCATACGCAGTATTTT
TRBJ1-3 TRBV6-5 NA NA CASTSRVEGNTIYF TGTGCCAGCACGAGCAGGGTAGAAGGAAACACCATATATTTT
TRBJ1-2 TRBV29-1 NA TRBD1 CSVARGPSDGYTF TGCAGCGTAGCCAGGGGGCCGTCGGATGGCTACACCTTC
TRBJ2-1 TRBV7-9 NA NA CASSYRGSDEQFF TGTGCCAGCAGCTACCGGGGGTCGGATGAGCAGTTCTTC
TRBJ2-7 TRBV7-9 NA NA CASSLYGTNVYEQYF TGTGCCAGCAGCCTTTACGGGACAAACGTCTACGAGCAGTACTTC